This T cell receptor (beta chain) comes out of a study of blood T cell repertoires in COVID-19 (dated by TCRdb to 2018 to 2021). Study-wide context: Samples from collaborators originated in the United States, Italy and Spain and spanned both the acute and convalescent phases of COVID-19. The prospective study material was composed of cDNA or gDNA derived from T cells, B-cell-depleted T cells, or PBMCs. The dataset comprised deeply sampled blood TCRbeta repertoires from subjects exposed to, actively infected with, or recovered from COVID-19. The repertoires were released in a freely available public database intended as a resource for research on the immune response to SARS-CoV-2. Samples came from the ongoing ImmuneRACE study (first 160 participants) plus 1,254 subjects from 6 global collaborators. A de-identified subject ID, COVID-19 status, age in years and sex were almost always included in the sample metadata. HLA class I and class II types, where available, came from metadata supplied by the sample provider rather than from assay-based typing.

TCRbeta CDR3 regions were amplified from genomic DNA by means of the immunoSEQ Assay, a bias-controlled multiplex PCR. In the authors' own workflow: The number of nucleated cells in each sample was estimated by amplification of reference gene primers within the assay. To quantify the absolute abundance of each unique TCRbeta CDR3 rearrangement, sequence reads were collapsed and filtered. For each sample, productive Simpson clonality was calculated by taking the square root of Simpson's diversity index across productive rearrangements. The table was pulled from immuneACCESS by TCRdb, which kept in-frame rearrangements only. Such tables lose some clones; where checked, under half of the loss comes from unresolved V genes, and the rest has no known cause. The DNA was the basis for D and trimming; V, J and clone size are from that table. The table for this sample lists 170,000 or so clones; 70% to 90% of them were counted only once. The ten largest account for about 7% of the sample.

CDR1 and CDR2 were assigned from the germline V gene as SGHVS and FQNEAQ. V is clipped by 5 bases and J by 4 bases, and the sequence between their germline boundaries is 8 bases long. The CDR3 spans 12 residues, from the cysteine through the phenylalanine. The DNA shown is the 36-base CDR3, in frame from base 1. What the work shows at the level of the full study, not this receptor alone: The quantity of clinical and demographic metadata differed by source and by participant and was supplied without curation.

Whole blood was collected in K2EDTA tubes by collaborating institutions according to the institutions' own protocols. For TCRbeta analysis, collaborators shipped samples as frozen whole blood, isolated PBMCs, or DNA extracted from either of those sample types. Of note for this clone: Its antigen specificity is not known. No per-base quality is available; no much larger clone lies one base away.

The V gene is TRBV7-8 and the J gene is TRBJ1-1; no D segment can be confidently identified. The sequence was collected from a man in his fifties with active or convalescent COVID-19. Sequencing input: peripheral blood. The DNA sequence reads TGTGCCAGCAGCCCGACGGGCACTGAAGCTTTCTTT. Its product reads: CASSPTGTEAFF.